This T cell receptor beta chain is from a study of T cell changes during pregnancy in multiple sclerosis. The repertoire was sequenced with immunoSEQ multiplex PCR; TCRdb's copy has only in-frame clones and lacks some. In the table there are roughly 38,000 clones, under 95% of which are singletons. V lost 4 bases to trimming and J lost 0 bases, with 10 bases between them. Germline V lookup: CDR1 SGHAT, CDR2 FQDESV (reference sequence). This CDR3 is 16 amino acids long. This receptor was identified in a female donor with multiple sclerosis, enrolled in a pregnancy study. This sequence joins TRBV11-1 and TRBJ2-6; tentatively, D is TRBD2 (5 bases). The sequences come from CD4+ T cells from peripheral blood mononuclear cells, collected in the third trimester of pregnancy. The CDR3 nucleotides read TGTGCCAGCAGCTCAGGACTGAGCTCTGGGGCCAACGTCCTGACTTTC. It specifies CASSSGLSSGANVLTF.